These 20 T cell receptor beta chains were all obtained from the same sample, sequenced in a study of T-cell memory formation after mild COVID-19. TCRdb analysed the 5' RACE reads with MiXCR anew, one entry per CDR3 protein. The sample shows 430,000 or so distinct CDR3 sequences, roughly 25% of them seen only once. Source material: PBMCs or a T cell subset sorted from them (not recorded which). The receptors come from an adult woman who had mild COVID-19 (a few samples of this study predate the infection). Cell type and time point are not known.

This clonotype was seen many times. The gene calls are TRBV5-5 and TRBJ1-5, with D maybe TRBD1 (5 bases). Per the germline V gene, CDR1 is SGHKS and CDR2 is YYEKEE (reference sequence). V was clipped by 3 bases and J by 4 bases, with 11 bases between them. CDR3 length equals 14 residues. The CDR3 protein is CASSYRDGNQPQHF. The CDR3 DNA follows: TGTGCCAGCAGCTACCGGGACGGAAATCAGCCCCAGCATTTT.

V is TRBV7-8 and J is TRBJ1-2, with D perhaps TRBD1 (5 bases). There are 12 residues in the CDR3. Trimming removed 5 bases at V and 5 bases at J, with 9 bases between. The germline V gene has CDR1 SGHVS and CDR2 FQNEAQ. CDR3 nucleotide sequence: TGTGCCAGCAGCCCCAGACAGTATGGCTACACCTTC. This encodes CASSPRQYGYTF.

In this sample, this clonotype turned up once. The CDR3 region has the DNA TGTGCCAGCAGGACTAGCGGGGTATTGTCGGATACGCAGTATTTT. The encoded protein is CASRTSGVLSDTQYF. This chain joins TRBV3-1 and TRBJ2-3; 11 bases are shared with TRBD2. With V trimmed by 6 bases and J by 6 bases, 8 bases remained unmatched. Germline CDR1 reads LGHDT; CDR2 reads YNNKEL (reference sequence). CDR3 length: 15 amino acids.

This sequence joins TRBV5-1 and TRBJ2-7; no definite D call. The CDR3 is 14 residues long. The V gene's germline CDR1 is SGHRS and CDR2 YFSETQ. V was trimmed by 2 bases and J by 2 bases, leaving 11 bases between them. DNA of the CDR3: TGCGCCAGCAGCTTTAGTCAGAGAACCTACGAGCAGTACTTC. As protein: CASSFSQRTYEQYF. The full variable domain, in which reference TRBV5-1 and TRBJ2-7 provide the parts outside the CDR3, is KAGVTQTPRYLIKTRGQQVTLSCSPISGHRSVSWYQQTPGQGLQFLFEYFSETQRNKGNFPGRFSGRQFSNSRSEMNVSTLELGDSALYLCASSFSQRTYEQYFGPGTRLTVT.

The rearrangement links TRBV5-1 to TRBJ2-5; 7 bases line up with TRBD1. From germline, CDR1 is SGHRS and CDR2 YFSETQ. V shed 4 bases, J shed 5 bases, and the junction held 11 bases outside the gene matches. There are 15 residues in the CDR3. CDR3 sequence (DNA): TGCGCCAGCAGCACAACGACAGGGTCAGAGGAGACCCAGTACTTC. The encoded protein is CASSTTTGSEETQYF.

This clonotype was observed a handful of times. The chain employs TRBV3-1 and TRBJ2-7, with 9 bases that match TRBD1. CDR1 and CDR2 from the germline V gene are LGHDT and YNNKEL (reference sequence). V gave up 5 bases and J gave up 0 bases; unmatched junction bases: 5. The CDR3 consists of 15 residues. In nucleotides, the CDR3 is TGTGCCAGCAGCGCCCGGGACAGGGACTCCTACGAGCAGTACTTC. It is translated as CASSARDRDSYEQYF.

This clonotype was found once. The rearrangement joins TRBV7-2 to TRBJ1-5; a weak D match, TRBD1 (6 bases). Germline V lookup: CDR1 SGHTA, CDR2 FQGNSA. The CDR3 extends over 22 amino acids. The V gene lost 1 base and the J gene lost 4 bases, with 32 bases spanning the gap. CDR3 nucleotides: TGTGCCAGCAGCTTAGGACTGTCGTCGGTTTTTTGGGGGGGCGTGGGTAATCAGCCCCAGCATTTT. Amino acid sequence: CASSLGLSSVFWGGVGNQPQHF.

In its sample, this clonotype was seen a few times. The chain couples TRBV20-1 to TRBJ2-2; D is perhaps TRBD1 (6 bases). Germline V gene data show CDR1 as DFQATT and CDR2 as SNEGSKA (reference sequence). The CDR3 totals 14 residues. V lost 3 bases and J 1 base, leaving 9 bases between the germline ends. CDR3 nucleotides: TGCAGTGCTAGTGGACAGATGAACACCGGGGAGCTGTTTTTT. It translates to CSASGQMNTGELFF.

This clonotype appeared a few times. The chain links TRBV4-2 to TRBJ2-3; maybe TRBD1 (5 bases). V was clipped by 1 base and J by 0 bases, with 8 bases between them. Germline-derived CDR1 and CDR2 are LGHNA and YNFKEQ. This CDR3 has 15 amino acids. This CDR3 is CASSQGQYSTDTQYF. Here the CDR3 DNA reads TGTGCCAGCAGCCAAGGACAGTATAGCACAGATACGCAGTATTTT.

This clonotype was counted between two and nine times. One junction end does not reproduce the germline sequence, and a read error may be involved. The chain is built from TRBV7-9 and TRBJ2-7, with unresolved D. The CDR3 covers 12 residues. CDR1 is SEHNR and CDR2 is FQNEAQ in the germline V gene (reference sequence). The CDR3: CASTLDSYEQYF. The CDR3 DNA reads as TGTGCCAGCACCTTAGATTCCTACGAGCAGTACTTC. Supplemented by reference TRBV7-9 and TRBJ2-7, the full variable domain reads DTGVSQNPRHKITKRGQNVTFRCDPISEHNRLYWYRQTLGQGPEFLTYFQNEAQLEKSRLLSDRFSAERPKGSFSTLEIQRTEQGDSAMYLCASTLDSYEQYFGPGTRLTVT.

This clonotype was seen only a few times. This chain joins TRBV12-3 or TRBV12-4 and TRBJ2-2; D is undetermined. V dropped 7 bases and J dropped 6 bases, with 21 bases sitting between them. The CDR3 is 16 residues long. DNA of the CDR3: TGTGCCAGCACCGAATTGTATGCCCCGCAGGCCGGGGAGCTGTTTTTT. Translation gives CASTELYAPQAGELFF.

The chain has TRBV12-3 or TRBV12-4 and TRBJ2-1, with 8 bases fitting TRBD2. V shed 6 bases, J shed 10 bases, and the junction held 17 bases outside the gene matches. There are 16 residues in the CDR3. The CDR3 DNA reads TGTGCCAGCAGGCCGGGGACCAGCGGGAGAATGGGGGAGCAGTTCTTC. It translates to CASRPGTSGRMGEQFF.

The J gene is TRBJ2-2, the V gene TRBV24-1, with 10 bases fitting TRBD1. Germline V gene lookup returns CDR1 KGHDR and CDR2 SFDVKD. The V segment lost 4 bases and the J segment 1 base; nucleotides outside the gene matches: 5. The CDR3 has 17 residues. CDR3 sequence reads: CATSEHGQGVNTGELFF. CDR3 in DNA: TGTGCCACCAGTGAACACGGACAGGGGGTGAACACCGGGGAGCTGTTTTTT.

The chain recombines TRBV6-2 or TRBV6-3 with TRBJ2-1; maybe TRBD2 (5 bases). V lost 2 bases and J 9 bases, leaving 11 bases between the germline ends. Germline V gives CDR1 MNHEY, CDR2 SVGEGT. The CDR3 runs 13 residues. The CDR3 is CASSYGLASEQFF. CDR3 DNA: TGTGCCAGCAGTTACGGCCTAGCTAGTGAGCAGTTCTTC.

Ten or more counts support this clonotype. The chain employs TRBV7-8 and TRBJ2-3; D is perhaps TRBD2 (5 bases). The length of the CDR3 is 17 residues. The germline V and J ends were trimmed by 1 base and 7 bases, with 21 bases remaining between them. Germline V gene lookup returns CDR1 SGHVS and CDR2 FQNEAQ. CDR3 nucleotide sequence: TGTGCCAGCAGCTTAGTTGTGAGGGCCACGAAAAAGAATACGCAGTATTTT. Its translation: CASSLVVRATKKNTQYF.

The chain employs TRBV10-3 and TRBJ1-1; possibly TRBD1 for D (5 bases). Germline V gives CDR1 ENHRY, CDR2 SYGVKD. There are 12 residues in the CDR3. V was cut by 2 bases and J by 6 bases, with 7 bases left in between. The CDR3 sequence is CAISEPTAEAFF. In DNA, the CDR3 is TGTGCCATCAGTGAGCCGACAGCTGAAGCTTTCTTT.

This sequence joins TRBV7-9 and TRBJ2-1; TRBD2 matches at 8 bases. Losses at the gene ends were 7 bases for V and 3 bases for J; bases not matched to a gene: 11. The germline V gene has CDR1 SEHNR and CDR2 FQNEAQ (reference sequence). There are 16 residues in the CDR3. The CDR3, as DNA: TGTGCCAGCACCCCAGCGGGGACTAGACTCTACAATGAGCAGTTCTTC. It specifies CASTPAGTRLYNEQFF.

The chain employs TRBV20-1 and TRBJ1-1; D call uncertain. Germline V lookup: CDR1 DFQATT, CDR2 SNEGSKA (reference sequence). V was pared by 6 bases and J by 4 bases, with 15 bases between. The CDR3 covers 13 residues. CDR3 coding DNA: TGCAGTGCCCGAAGGAACGGGTTCACTGAAGCTTTCTTT. Encoded protein: CSARRNGFTEAFF.

In its sample, this clonotype was seen many times. V and J are TRBV7-3 and TRBJ2-5, with D possibly called TRBD1 or TRBD2 (6 bases each). The CDR3 is 16 residues long. In germline, CDR1 is SGHTA, CDR2 FQGTGA. Trimming shortened V by 2 bases and J by 5 bases, and 18 bases separated the two germline ends. The CDR3 loop reads CASSLRGRVSAETQYF. Here the CDR3 DNA reads TGTGCCAGCAGCTTACGGGGGCGGGTATCGGCGGAGACCCAGTACTTC.

This clonotype has ten or more counts. The rearrangement joins TRBV5-1 to TRBJ2-3; perhaps TRBD1 as D (5 bases). CDR1 is SGHRS, CDR2 YFSETQ, per germline. V was cut by 0 bases and J by 0 bases, with 8 bases left in between. The CDR3 runs to 15 residues. The CDR3 coding sequence is TGCGCCAGCAGCTTGGGACAGACTAGCACAGATACGCAGTATTTT. This codes for CASSLGQTSTDTQYF.